Described below is a single T cell receptor beta chain sequence and its context. The same CDR3 also results from other DNA sequences found in this sample. Clones were sequenced by immunoSEQ multiplex PCR, and TCRdb holds only the in-frame ones, with some missing. The sample consists of some 350,000 clones, about 93% of them appearing once. This sample was included in a study of blood T cell repertoires in COVID-19. Study at large: T cells, B-cell-depleted T cells, or PBMCs provided the cDNA or gDNA that served as material.

Deletions cut 2 bases from V and 3 bases from J, with 12 bases between. Per germline, CDR1 LNHDA and CDR2 SQIVND (reference sequence). The CDR3 length is 15 residues. Sequences were obtained from peripheral blood. This TCR derives from a woman aged 18-29 years who had recovered from COVID-19. The chain carries TRBV19 and TRBJ2-3; a weak D match, TRBD1 (6 bases). CDR3 coding DNA: TGTGCCAGTAGTATATCAGGGGCTGGGACAGATACGCAGTATTTT. It translates to CASSISGAGTDTQYF.